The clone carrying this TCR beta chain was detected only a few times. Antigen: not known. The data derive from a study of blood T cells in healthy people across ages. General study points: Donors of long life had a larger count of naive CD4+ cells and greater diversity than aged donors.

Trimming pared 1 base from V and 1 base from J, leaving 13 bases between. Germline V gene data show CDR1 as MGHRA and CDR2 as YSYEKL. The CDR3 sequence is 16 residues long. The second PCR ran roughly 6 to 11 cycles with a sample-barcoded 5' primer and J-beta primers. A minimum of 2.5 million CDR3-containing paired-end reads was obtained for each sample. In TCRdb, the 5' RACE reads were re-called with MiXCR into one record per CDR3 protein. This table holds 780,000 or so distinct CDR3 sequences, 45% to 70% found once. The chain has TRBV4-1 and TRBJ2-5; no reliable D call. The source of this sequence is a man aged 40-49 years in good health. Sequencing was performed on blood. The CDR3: CASSQAPSGLQETQYF. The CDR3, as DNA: TGCGCCAGCAGCCAAGCCCCCTCAGGCCTCCAAGAGACCCAGTACTTC.